Given below is one T cell receptor beta chain in context. Its target is not known. These data originate in a study of T cells expressing NK-cell markers. Study summary: Seven donors tested HCMV-seropositive and one tested seronegative among the eight sequenced.

The germline gives CDR1 SGHAT, CDR2 FQNNGV. The CDR3 has 16 amino acids. Libraries used 5'RACE template switching adding universal primer site and UMIs. TCRdb re-called the 5' RACE reads and gives one entry per CDR3 protein, without DNA. The sample has 500,000 to 600,000 distinct CDR3 sequences; the top ten hold roughly 3.5%. Study-level results: Whether expanded NKG2C+ T cell clones were HCMV-specific remained unclear. The CD3+CD56-NKG2C+ fraction was also led by these clonotypes in a few donors.

The receptor was isolated from a man between 18 and 29 years old in good health. This chain uses TRBV11-2 with TRBJ2-1; TCRdb reports TRBD1, a call that lacks DNA to check it against. Material for sequencing was blood T cells: a sorted CD56 or NKG2C T cell subset, CD4+ or CD8+ T cells, or bulk PBMC T cells (not recorded which). The CDR3 is CASSFLAGKVDNEQFF.